The 32 T cell receptor beta chains listed next were all sequenced from one sample in a study of cytomegalovirus exposure and HLA in healthy donors. The PCR employed 60 Vbeta primers together with 13 Jbeta primers. Sequencing was performed with immunoSEQ multiplex PCR; in TCRdb, only in-frame clones are kept and a portion is missing. The sample lists about 55,000 clones; more than 75% were seen once. The sample consisted of PBMCs. These receptors came from a female donor in good health and CMV-seronegative.

A remark on this clone: This sample includes further DNA sequences coding for the same CDR3. The CDR3 DNA sequence: TGTGCCAGCAGTTACCCGGCGGGGGAACACACCATATATTTT. This encodes CASSYPAGEHTIYF. The chain carries TRBV6-5 and TRBJ1-3; D is perhaps TRBD1 (5 bases). This CDR3 is built from 14 residues. Trimming stripped 2 bases from V and 8 bases from J, with 13 bases between. Germline V gene data show CDR1 as MNHEY and CDR2 as SVGAGI.

The chain employs TRBV2 and TRBJ2-7; the D is unclear. CDR1 is SNHLY and CDR2 is FYNNEI in the germline V gene. Trimming stripped 4 bases from V and 5 bases from J, with 15 bases between. The CDR3 contains 14 residues. The CDR3 loop reads CASSGGREVHEQYF. Written as DNA, the CDR3 is TGTGCCAGCAGTGGAGGCAGAGAGGTCCACGAGCAGTACTTC.

This sequence joins TRBV11-1 and TRBJ1-2; D is uncertain. Trimming pared 6 bases from V and 2 bases from J, leaving 13 bases between. CDR1 and CDR2 from the germline V gene are SGHAT and FQDESV (reference sequence). The CDR3 length is 14 residues. The CDR3 DNA is TGTGCCAGCAGGGCCCGGACGGGGAACTATGGCTACACCTTC. Translating it yields CASRARTGNYGYTF.

The chain joins TRBV5-6 to TRBJ2-1, with D unclear. There are 11 residues in the CDR3. Germline V gene sequence: CDR1 SGHDT, CDR2 YYEEEE. Trimming stripped 3 bases from V and 6 bases from J, with 4 bases between. This CDR3 reads CASSSFNEQFF. CDR3 DNA: TGTGCCAGCAGCTCGTTCAATGAGCAGTTCTTC.

This chain connects TRBV9 to TRBJ1-1; D perhaps matches TRBD1 (5 bases). The CDR3 is 14 amino acids. Deletions cut 4 bases from V and 11 bases from J, with 21 bases between. The germline gives CDR1 SGDLS, CDR2 YYNGEE. CDR3 nucleotides: TGTGCCAGCAGCCCCCCCGGGGGAGCGTTAGGCGCTTTCTTT. Translation: CASSPPGGALGAFF.

In regard to this clone: Its ends do not fully match the called genes, so a read error is possible. This chain uses TRBV7-7 with TRBJ2-1; 8 bases line up with TRBD2. Germline CDR1 SSHAT, CDR2 FNYEAQ (reference sequence). The CDR3 consists of 16 residues. CDR3 sequence reads: CASSIGGASSYNEQFF. The CDR3 coding sequence is TGTGCTAGCAGCATCGGGGGGGCCAGCTCCTACAATGAGCAGTTCTTC.

This clone appeared once. The chain recombines TRBV19 with TRBJ2-3; TRBD2 might be the D (5 bases). Deletions cut 4 bases from V and 4 bases from J, with 21 bases between. This CDR3 region has 17 residues. Germline CDR1 and CDR2: LNHDA and SQIVND (reference sequence). CDR3: CASSNRRRGVVSDTQYF. For the CDR3, the DNA is TGTGCCAGTAGTAACCGGAGGCGTGGTGTTGTGTCAGATACGCAGTATTTT.

This chain uses TRBV7-3 with TRBJ2-2, with 7 bases that match TRBD1. Germline V gives CDR1 SGHTA, CDR2 FQGTGA. CDR3 length: 16 residues. The V segment lost 5 bases and the J segment 1 base; nucleotides outside the gene matches: 7. CDR3 residues: CASSPRQGGNTGELFF. CDR3 nucleotides: TGTGCCAGCAGCCCCAGACAGGGCGGGAACACCGGGGAGCTGTTTTTT.

This clone was counted only a few times. This chain joins TRBV19 and TRBJ2-2, with TRBD1 matching 8 bases. Unmatched junction bases numbered 4, after V lost 3 bases and J lost 1 base. The CDR3 has 16 amino acids. Germline V lookup: CDR1 LNHDA, CDR2 SQIVND (reference sequence). The CDR3 bases are TGTGCCAGTAGTATTCCCGGGACAGGGAACACCGGGGAGCTGTTTTTT. Protein: CASSIPGTGNTGELFF.

The rearrangement uses TRBV5-1 and TRBJ1-5; 9 nucleotides match TRBD1. The V segment lost 4 bases and the J segment 7 bases; nucleotides outside the gene matches: 3. The CDR3 totals 13 residues. CDR1 SGHRS and CDR2 YFSETQ come from the germline V gene. CDR3 protein: CASSTDRGQPQHF. The DNA of the CDR3 is TGCGCCAGCAGCACGGACAGGGGACAGCCCCAGCATTTT.

The chain has TRBV6-4 and TRBJ2-3; 10 bases match TRBD2. Trimming removed 6 bases from V and 5 bases from J; junction bases left unmatched: 8. The CDR3 loop spans 15 amino acids. Germline values: CDR1 MRHNA, CDR2 SNTAGT. CDR3 region: CASSPGAGGLDTQYF. The CDR3, as DNA: TGTGCCAGCAGCCCCGGAGCGGGGGGGCTAGATACGCAGTATTTT.

The chain employs TRBV25-1 and TRBJ1-4; D remains ambiguous. The CDR3 totals 15 residues. The germline CDR1 and CDR2 sequences are MGHDK and SYGVNS. With 3 bases removed from V and 5 bases from J, the gap between germline ends came to 13 bases. CDR3 protein: CASSDWSVFNEKLFF. DNA of the CDR3: TGTGCCAGCAGTGATTGGTCGGTATTCAATGAAAAACTGTTTTTT.

This rearrangement joins TRBV5-4 to TRBJ2-3, with D unresolved. Germline V gene sequence: CDR1 SGHNT, CDR2 YYREEE (reference sequence). The CDR3 consists of 16 residues. Trimming stripped 4 bases from V and 2 bases from J, with 17 bases between. CDR3 nucleotide sequence: TGTGCCAGCAGCACAAGACGCGGAGCTAACACAGATACGCAGTATTTT. As protein: CASSTRRGANTDTQYF. Variable domain in full (rest from reference TRBV5-4 and TRBJ2-3): ETGVTQSPTHLIKTRGQQVTLRCSSQSGHNTVSWYQQALGQGPQFIFQYYREEENGRGNFPPRFSGLQFPNYSSELNVNALELDDSALYLCASSTRRGANTDTQYFGPGTRLTVL.

The count of this clone is one. The chain has TRBV2 and TRBJ1-5; tentatively, D is TRBD1 (6 bases). Trimming stripped 3 bases from V and 3 bases from J, with 15 bases between. Looked up from germline, CDR1 is SNHLY and CDR2 is FYNNEI. The CDR3 contains 16 residues. The CDR3 is CASSEQGRRVNQPQHF. The CDR3 DNA is TGTGCCAGCAGTGAGCAGGGGCGGCGGGTCAATCAGCCCCAGCATTTT.

V and J are TRBV5-5 and TRBJ1-2; no firm D call. Trimming left V 4 bases short and J 2 bases short, with 6 bases between. The CDR3 length is 12 residues. Per the germline V gene, CDR1 is SGHKS and CDR2 is YYEKEE (reference sequence). CDR3 nucleotides: TGTGCCAGCAGCGGAGAGAACTATGGCTACACCTTC. It codes for CASSGENYGYTF. Drawing the rest from reference TRBV5-5 and TRBJ1-2, the complete variable domain is DAGVTQSPTHLIKTRGQQVTLRCSPISGHKSVSWYQQVLGQGPQFIFQYYEKEERGRGNFPDRFSARQFPNYSSELNVNALLLGDSALYLCASSGENYGYTFGSGTRLTVV.

The chain uses TRBV5-1 and TRBJ1-1; TRBD1 is a possible D gene (5 bases). Trimming took off 3 bases at V and 6 bases at J, with 12 bases between the two ends. The length of the CDR3 is 13 residues. The germline V gene has CDR1 SGHRS and CDR2 YFSETQ. As DNA, the CDR3 is TGCGCCAGCAGCTCGGACACCTGGGCTGAAGCTTTCTTT. This sequence encodes CASSSDTWAEAFF.

This rearrangement joins TRBV15 to TRBJ2-7; TRBD1 aligns across 7 bases. Germline V lookup: CDR1 LNHNV, CDR2 YYDKDF (reference sequence). The CDR3 spans 19 residues. The ends lost 0 bases at V and 2 bases at J; junction bases unmatched: 16. The CDR3 DNA is TGTGCCACCAGCAGAGATCAAGGGGGCTTGACGGGGAGAGCCTACGAGCAGTACTTC. The encoded protein is CATSRDQGGLTGRAYEQYF. Drawing the rest from reference TRBV15 and TRBJ2-7, the complete variable domain is DAMVIQNPRYQVTQFGKPVTLSCSQTLNHNVMYWYQQKSSQAPKLLFHYYDKDFNNEADTPDNFQSRRPNTSFCFLDIRSPGLGDTAMYLCATSRDQGGLTGRAYEQYFGPGTRLTVT.

J is TRBJ2-3 and V is TRBV28, with 11 bases aligning to TRBD2. The CDR3 has 14 amino acids. Germline V gene lookup returns CDR1 MDHEN and CDR2 SYDVKM. Losses at the gene ends were 3 bases for V and 4 bases for J; bases not matched to a gene: 0. CDR3 sequence: CASSFSGGADTQYF. CDR3 nucleotides: TGTGCCAGCAGTTTTAGCGGGGGGGCAGATACGCAGTATTTT.

The V call is TRBV23-1, the J call TRBJ1-6; the D is unclear. TRBV23-1 is flagged as an ORF with uncertain function. This CDR3 is built from 16 residues. V lost 2 bases and J lost 0, with 8 bases in between. The CDR3, as DNA: TGCGCCAGCAGTCAACGCAGAAGCTCCTATAATTCACCCCTCCACTTT. This gives the protein CASSQRRSSYNSPLHF.

The rearrangement links TRBV7-2 to TRBJ1-5; D gene uncertain. The CDR3 totals 14 residues. The V gene lost 4 bases and the J gene lost 3 bases, with 10 bases spanning the gap. Germline loops: CDR1 SGHTA, CDR2 FQGNSA. The CDR3 DNA is TGTGCCAGCAGCTCCGCGCCCACCAATCAGCCCCAGCATTTT. It codes for CASSSAPTNQPQHF. The whole variable domain, filled in from reference TRBV7-2 and TRBJ1-5, reads GAGVSQSPSNKVTEKGKDVELRCDPISGHTALYWYRQSLGQGLEFLIYFQGNSAPDKSGLPSDRFSAERTGGSVSTLTIQRTQQEDSAVYLCASSSAPTNQPQHFGDGTRLSIL.

V usage is TRBV12-1 and J usage is TRBJ1-2; the table's D call, TRBD1, has no DNA check behind it. TRBV12-1 is described as a pseudogene. The CDR3 length is 12 residues. The CDR3 DNA reads as TGTGCCAGCAGCTTTGTGGACAGAGGGGACACCTTC. Its translation is CASSFVDRGDTF.

V and J are TRBV27 and TRBJ2-1; TRBD1 might be the D (6 bases). The V gene lost 5 bases and the J gene lost 7 bases, with 24 bases spanning the gap. The CDR3 contains 17 residues. Looked up from germline, CDR1 is MNHEY and CDR2 is SMNVEV (reference sequence). The DNA for the CDR3 is TGTGCCAGCAGTCCCTTTGGGGGCCGGACGGTCGGTAATGAGCAGTTCTTC. Translating it yields CASSPFGGRTVGNEQFF.

The V call is TRBV6-1, the J call TRBJ2-1, with TRBD2 as a possible D gene (6 bases). The CDR3 has 14 residues. Germline V gene lookup returns CDR1 MNHNS and CDR2 SASEGT. V was cut by 2 bases and J by 4 bases, with 9 bases left in between. CDR3 protein: CASSEFAGYNEQFF. The CDR3 DNA reads as TGTGCCAGCAGTGAATTCGCGGGGTACAATGAGCAGTTCTTC.

The genes are TRBV19 and TRBJ1-3; 7 positions match TRBD1. V dropped 6 bases and J dropped 4; count of bases not matched to a gene: 3. The germline CDR1 and CDR2 sequences are LNHDA and SQIVND (reference sequence). CDR3 size: 13 residues. The CDR3 nucleotides are TGTGCCAGTAGCGGACAGGCGGGAAACACCATATATTTT. This gives the protein CASSGQAGNTIYF.

The chain joins TRBV11-2 to TRBJ1-6; 8 bases are a match to TRBD1. Trimming took 3 bases from V and 8 from J; bases not matched to a gene: 6. This CDR3 contains 15 residues. Per the germline V gene, CDR1 is SGHAT and CDR2 is FQNNGV. In DNA, the CDR3 is TGTGCCAGCAGCTTCCAGCAGGGGGCCTATTCACCCCTCCACTTT. Protein sequence: CASSFQQGAYSPLHF.

This clone was counted a few times. The CDR3 DNA is TGTGCCAGCAGTTACTCCGGTATCCGGTGGACTGAAGCTTTCTTT. It is translated as CASSYSGIRWTEAFF. The J gene is TRBJ1-1, the V gene TRBV6-6; no clear D. The CDR3 length is 15 residues. Germline-derived CDR1 and CDR2 are MNHNY and SVGAGI (reference sequence). V lost 0 bases to trimming and J lost 5 bases, with 13 bases between them.

This rearrangement joins TRBV6-1 to TRBJ1-1, with D perhaps matching TRBD1 (6 bases). The CDR3 length is 11 residues. The V gene lost 11 bases and the J gene lost 8 bases, with 15 bases spanning the gap. Germline V gene lookup returns CDR1 MNHNS and CDR2 SASEGT. The CDR3 loop is CAHEARGEAFF. The CDR3 DNA follows: TGTGCCCACGAGGCCAGGGGCGAAGCTTTCTTT.

The chain combines TRBV6-5 with TRBJ1-5; D perhaps matches TRBD1 (6 bases). CDR1 is MNHEY and CDR2 is SVGAGI in the germline V gene. The CDR3 extends over 15 amino acids. The V and J ends lost 6 bases and 0 bases respectively, with 12 bases between them. The CDR3 DNA reads as TGTGCCAGCAGACGGACAGTTAATAGCAATCAGCCCCAGCATTTT. This sequence encodes CASRRTVNSNQPQHF.

This clone has more than one count but fewer than ten. The chain joins TRBV30 to TRBJ1-2; D not resolved. The V and J ends lost 3 bases and 8 bases respectively, with 13 bases between them. Germline V CDR1 and CDR2: GTSNPN, SVGIG (reference sequence). This CDR3 has 12 amino acids. In DNA form, the CDR3 reads TGTGCCTGGAGGACTAGCGCGTCCGGCTACACCTTC. As protein: CAWRTSASGYTF.

The rearrangement uses TRBV7-9 and TRBJ1-3; maybe TRBD1 (6 bases). This CDR3 comprises 18 residues. CDR1 SEHNR and CDR2 FQNEAQ come from the germline V gene (reference sequence). The V and J ends lost 3 bases and 0 bases respectively, with 18 bases between them. CDR3 loop: CASSFNTGFDFSGNTIYF. The CDR3 DNA reads TGTGCCAGCAGCTTTAATACAGGGTTCGACTTCTCTGGAAACACCATATATTTT.

This clone was observed a few times. This sequence joins TRBV27 and TRBJ1-6, with TRBD1 matching 8 bases. CDR1 MNHEY and CDR2 SMNVEV come from the germline V gene (reference sequence). The CDR3 has 18 residues. Losses at the gene ends were 10 bases for V and 7 bases for J; bases not matched to a gene: 21. Here the CDR3 reads CATSPDRVIWWGNSPLHF. The CDR3 DNA is TGTGCCACCTCCCCGGACAGGGTCATCTGGTGGGGAAATTCACCCCTCCACTTT.

This chain joins TRBV6-5 and TRBJ2-7; 7 positions match TRBD1. The CDR3 runs 14 residues. Germline V CDR1 and CDR2: MNHEY, SVGAGI. With 8 bases clipped from V and 2 bases from J, the junction kept 9 bases outside the gene matches. CDR3 coding DNA: TGTGCCAGCGGATCTGACAGGGCCCCCTACGAGCAGTACTTC. Its translation is CASGSDRAPYEQYF.